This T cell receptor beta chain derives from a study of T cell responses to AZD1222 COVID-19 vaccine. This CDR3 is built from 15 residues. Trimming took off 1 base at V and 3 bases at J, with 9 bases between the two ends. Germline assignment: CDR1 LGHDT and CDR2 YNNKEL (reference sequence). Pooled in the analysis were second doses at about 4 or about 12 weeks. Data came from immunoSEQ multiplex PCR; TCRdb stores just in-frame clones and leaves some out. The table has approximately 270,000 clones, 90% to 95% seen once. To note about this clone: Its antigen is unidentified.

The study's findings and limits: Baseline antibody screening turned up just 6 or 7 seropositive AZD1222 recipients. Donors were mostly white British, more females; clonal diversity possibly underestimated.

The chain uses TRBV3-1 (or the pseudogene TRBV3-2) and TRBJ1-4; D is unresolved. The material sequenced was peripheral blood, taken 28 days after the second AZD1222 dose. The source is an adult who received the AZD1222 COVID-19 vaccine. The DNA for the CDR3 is TGTGCCAGCAGCCAAGGGCTGCAGTCTAATGAAAAACTGTTTTTT. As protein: CASSQGLQSNEKLFF.